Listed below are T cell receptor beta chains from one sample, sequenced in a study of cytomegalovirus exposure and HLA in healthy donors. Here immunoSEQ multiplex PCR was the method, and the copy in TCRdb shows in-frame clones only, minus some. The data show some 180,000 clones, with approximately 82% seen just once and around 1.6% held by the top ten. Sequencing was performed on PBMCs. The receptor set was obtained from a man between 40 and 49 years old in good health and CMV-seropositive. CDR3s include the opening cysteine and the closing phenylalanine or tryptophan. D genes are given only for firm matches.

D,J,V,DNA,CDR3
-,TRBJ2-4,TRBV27,TGTGCCAGCAGTCTAAGCACTGGGGGGAACATTCAGTACTTC,CASSLSTGGNIQYF
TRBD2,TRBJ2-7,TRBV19,TGTGCCAGTAGTAGGCGGGAGAGACCCTACGAGCAGTACTTC,CASSRRERPYEQYF
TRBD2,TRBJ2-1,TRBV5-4,TGTGCCAGCAGCTCAGCGGGGTACCACAATGAGCAGTTCTTC,CASSSAGYHNEQFF
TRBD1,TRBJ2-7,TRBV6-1,TGTGCCAGCAGAACGGACAGGGTACGCAACGAGCAGTACTTC,CASRTDRVRNEQYF
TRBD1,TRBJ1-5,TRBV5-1,TGCGCCAGCACGGACAGGGGGCATAGCAATCAGCCCCAGCATTTT,CASTDRGHSNQPQHF
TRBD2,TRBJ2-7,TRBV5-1,TGCGCCAGCAGTAGCGGGAGAAACGAGCAGTACTTC,CASSSGRNEQYF
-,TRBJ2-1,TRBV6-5,TGTGCCAGCAGACTTGAACCCAATGAGCAGTTCTTC,CASRLEPNEQFF
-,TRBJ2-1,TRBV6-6,TGTGCCAGCACCGGAGCGCCCGACAATGAGCAGTTCTTC,CASTGAPDNEQFF
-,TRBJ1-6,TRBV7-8,TGTGCCAGCAGCTTAGGGCGGACAATGAGGAATTCACCCCTCCACTTT,CASSLGRTMRNSPLHF
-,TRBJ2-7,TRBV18,TGTGCCAGCTCATACAGGGCTAGCTCCTACGAGCAGTACTTC,CASSYRASSYEQYF
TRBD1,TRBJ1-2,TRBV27,TGTGCCAGCAGTCCGGGGACAGGGTTGCTCGGCTACACCTTC,CASSPGTGLLGYTF
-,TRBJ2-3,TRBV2,TGTGCCAGCAGTGCAAATCCAGGGATCACAGATACGCAGTATTTT,CASSANPGITDTQYF